This T cell receptor beta chain is drawn from a study of blood T cell repertoires in COVID-19. Study context: Acute and convalescent COVID-19 specimens originated in the United States, Italy and Spain. The analysed material was cDNA or gDNA that came from T cells, B-cell-depleted T cells, or PBMCs.

It was during active infection that Seattle patients were enrolled and then longitudinally followed. The CDR3 contains 16 residues. Germline CDR1 reads MNHEY; CDR2 reads SMNVEV (reference sequence). V dropped 0 bases and J dropped 4 bases, with 15 bases sitting between them. In the study's own analysis: How many nucleated cells were present was estimated from reference gene primer amplification. Sequencing used immunoSEQ multiplex PCR; TCRdb keeps in-frame clones, though not all of them. That table furnishes V, J and clone size, whereas the DNA furnished D and trimming. This sample has approximately 250,000 clones, with 70% to 90% found just once.

This chain uses TRBV27 with TRBJ1-1, with D unresolved. This TCR was sampled from a woman in her seventies with COVID-19, enrolled during active disease. Source material: peripheral blood. The CDR3 protein is CASSLSIFSGGTEAFF. DNA for the CDR3: TGTGCCAGCAGTTTATCCATTTTCTCAGGTGGCACTGAAGCTTTCTTT.